This T cell receptor beta chain came from a study of cytomegalovirus exposure and HLA in healthy donors. The germline gives CDR1 MNHEY, CDR2 SMNVEV (reference sequence). The CDR3 runs 15 residues. Germline trimming cut 4 bases from V and 4 bases from J; bases unmatched to any gene: 8. The study ran its PCR with 60 Vbeta and 13 Jbeta primers. TCRdb's table, derived via immunoSEQ multiplex PCR, lists solely in-frame clones and lacks some. The top ten clones hold roughly 1.2% of a sample with some 170,000 clones, almost 80% of them seen once. Notes on the study in general: Immune exposure data for these donors was limited to CMV serostatus. The later analysis indicated that the majority of CMV-associated TCR beta chains appeared HLA-restricted. What a later analysis showed was that several of the most significant clusters appeared linked to common viral pathogens.

Remarks on this clone: Its antigen is still unknown.

The TCR comes from a woman between 50 and 59 years old in good health and CMV-seronegative. V usage is TRBV27 and J usage is TRBJ2-7; 9 bases match TRBD1. The sequencing input was PBMCs. CDR3 DNA sequence: TGTGCCAGCAGTTCCACCGGACAGGGGTCGTACGAGCAGTACTTC. The encoded protein is CASSSTGQGSYEQYF.